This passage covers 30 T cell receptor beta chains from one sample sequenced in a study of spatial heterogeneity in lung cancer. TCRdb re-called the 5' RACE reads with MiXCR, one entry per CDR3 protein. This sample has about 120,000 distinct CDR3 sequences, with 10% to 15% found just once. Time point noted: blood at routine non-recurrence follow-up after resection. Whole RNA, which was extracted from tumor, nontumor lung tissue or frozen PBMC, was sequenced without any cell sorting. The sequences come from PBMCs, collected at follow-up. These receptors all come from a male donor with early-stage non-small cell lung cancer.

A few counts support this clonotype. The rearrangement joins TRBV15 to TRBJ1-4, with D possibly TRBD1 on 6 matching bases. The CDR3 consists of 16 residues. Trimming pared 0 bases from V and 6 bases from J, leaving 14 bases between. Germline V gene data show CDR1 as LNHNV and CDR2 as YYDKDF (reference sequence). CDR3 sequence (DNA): TGTGCCACCAGCAGAGATTTGCAGGGGCATTATGAAAAACTGTTTTTT. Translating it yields CATSRDLQGHYEKLFF.

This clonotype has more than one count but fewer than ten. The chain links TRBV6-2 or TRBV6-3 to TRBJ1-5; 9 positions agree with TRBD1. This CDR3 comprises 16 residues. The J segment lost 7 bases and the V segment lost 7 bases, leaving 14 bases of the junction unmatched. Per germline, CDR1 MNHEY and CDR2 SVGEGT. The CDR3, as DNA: TGTGCCAGCAACCATGGATTCGGACAGGGGAAACAGCCCCAGCATTTT. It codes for CASNHGFGQGKQPQHF.

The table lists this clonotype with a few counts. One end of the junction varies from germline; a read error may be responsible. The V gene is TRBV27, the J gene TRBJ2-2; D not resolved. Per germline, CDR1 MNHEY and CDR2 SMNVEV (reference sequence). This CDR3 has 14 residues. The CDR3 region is CASTLDWITGELFF. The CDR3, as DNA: TGTGCCAGCACTTTAGACTGGATTACCGGGGAGCTGTTTTTT.

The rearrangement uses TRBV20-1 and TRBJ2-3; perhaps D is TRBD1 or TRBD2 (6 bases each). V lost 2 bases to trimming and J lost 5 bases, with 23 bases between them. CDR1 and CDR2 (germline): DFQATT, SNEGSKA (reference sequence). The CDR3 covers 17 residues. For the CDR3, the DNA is TGCAGTGCTAGACCCCTCGCCGAGGGGGGCCGGAGAGATACGCAGTATTTT. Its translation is CSARPLAEGGRRDTQYF.

The CDR3 here is CASSQGWTSGEYGYTF. As DNA, the CDR3 is TGCGCCAGCAGCCAAGGATGGACCTCTGGGGAATATGGCTACACCTTC. The V and J genes are TRBV4-1 and TRBJ1-2; D remains ambiguous. Per the germline V gene, CDR1 is MGHRA and CDR2 is YSYEKL. V was cut by 1 base and J by 5 bases, with 17 bases left in between. The CDR3 runs 16 residues.

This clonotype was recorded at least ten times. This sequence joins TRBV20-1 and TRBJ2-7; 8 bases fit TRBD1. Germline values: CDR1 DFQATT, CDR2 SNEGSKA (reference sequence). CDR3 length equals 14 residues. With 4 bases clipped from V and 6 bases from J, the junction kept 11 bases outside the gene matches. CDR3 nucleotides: TGCAGTGCTATAACACAGGGGGAGTTAGGCGAGCAGTACTTC. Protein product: CSAITQGELGEQYF.

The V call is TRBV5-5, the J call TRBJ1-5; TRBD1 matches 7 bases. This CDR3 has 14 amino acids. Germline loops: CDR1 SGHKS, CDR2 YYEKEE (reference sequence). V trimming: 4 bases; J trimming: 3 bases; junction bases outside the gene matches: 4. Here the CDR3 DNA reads TGTGCCAGCAGCCGAGACAGGGTCAATCAGCCCCAGCATTTT. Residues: CASSRDRVNQPQHF.

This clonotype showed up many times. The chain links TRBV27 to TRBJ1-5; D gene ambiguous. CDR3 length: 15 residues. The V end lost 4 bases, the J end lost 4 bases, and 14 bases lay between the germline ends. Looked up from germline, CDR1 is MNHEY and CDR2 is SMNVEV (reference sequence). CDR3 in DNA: TGTGCCAGCAGTTCACAGTTCGTCATAAATCAGCCCCAGCATTTT. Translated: CASSSQFVINQPQHF.

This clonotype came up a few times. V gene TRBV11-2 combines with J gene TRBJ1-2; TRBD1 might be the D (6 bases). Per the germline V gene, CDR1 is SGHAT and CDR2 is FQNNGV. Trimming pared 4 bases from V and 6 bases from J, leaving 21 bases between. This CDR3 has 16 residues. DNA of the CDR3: TGTGCCAGCAGCTCTACAGGACAGCGGGCGTTGGATGGCTACACCTTC. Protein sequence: CASSSTGQRALDGYTF.

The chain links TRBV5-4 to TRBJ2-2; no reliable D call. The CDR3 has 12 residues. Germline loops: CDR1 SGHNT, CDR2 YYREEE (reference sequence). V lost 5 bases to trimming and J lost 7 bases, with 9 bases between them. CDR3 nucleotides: TGTGCCAGCAGTGTCGACGGCGGGGAGCTGTTTTTT. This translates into CASSVDGGELFF.

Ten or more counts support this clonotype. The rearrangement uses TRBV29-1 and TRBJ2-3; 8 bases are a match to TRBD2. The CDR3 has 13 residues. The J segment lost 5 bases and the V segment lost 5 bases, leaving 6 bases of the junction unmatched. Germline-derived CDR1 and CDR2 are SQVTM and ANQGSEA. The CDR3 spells CSVSGLVLDTQYF. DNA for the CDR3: TGCAGCGTTTCGGGACTAGTCTTAGATACGCAGTATTTT.

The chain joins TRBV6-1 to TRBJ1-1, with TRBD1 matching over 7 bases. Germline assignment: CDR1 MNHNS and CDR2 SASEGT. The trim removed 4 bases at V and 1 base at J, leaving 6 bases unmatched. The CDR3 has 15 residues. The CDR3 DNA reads TGTGCCAGCAGTGCACAGGGGAGGACGAACACTGAAGCTTTCTTT. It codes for CASSAQGRTNTEAFF.

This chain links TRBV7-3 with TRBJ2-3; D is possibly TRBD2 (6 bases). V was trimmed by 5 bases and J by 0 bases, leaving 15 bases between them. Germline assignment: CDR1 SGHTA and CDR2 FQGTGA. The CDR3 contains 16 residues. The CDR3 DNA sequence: TGTGCCAGCAGCCCTCTGGCGGGATCTAGCACAGATACGCAGTATTTT. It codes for CASSPLAGSSTDTQYF.

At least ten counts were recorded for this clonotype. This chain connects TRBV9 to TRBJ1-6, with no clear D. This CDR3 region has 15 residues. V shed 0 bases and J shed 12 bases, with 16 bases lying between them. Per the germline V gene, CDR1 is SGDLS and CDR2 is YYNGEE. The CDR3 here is CASSVDGTLSLPLHF. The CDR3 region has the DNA TGTGCCAGCAGCGTAGACGGAACGCTAAGTTTACCCCTCCACTTT.

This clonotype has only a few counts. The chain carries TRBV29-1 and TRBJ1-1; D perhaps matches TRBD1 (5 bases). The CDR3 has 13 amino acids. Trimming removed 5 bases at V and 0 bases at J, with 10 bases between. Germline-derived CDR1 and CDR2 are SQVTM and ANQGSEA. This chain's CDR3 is CSVRRQLNTEAFF. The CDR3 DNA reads TGCAGCGTTAGGAGACAGTTGAACACTGAAGCTTTCTTT.

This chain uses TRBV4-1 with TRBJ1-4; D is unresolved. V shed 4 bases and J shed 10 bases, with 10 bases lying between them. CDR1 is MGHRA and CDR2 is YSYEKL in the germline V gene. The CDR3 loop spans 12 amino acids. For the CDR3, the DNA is TGCGCCAGCAGCCCTATATTAGGAAAACTGTTTTTT. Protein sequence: CASSPILGKLFF.

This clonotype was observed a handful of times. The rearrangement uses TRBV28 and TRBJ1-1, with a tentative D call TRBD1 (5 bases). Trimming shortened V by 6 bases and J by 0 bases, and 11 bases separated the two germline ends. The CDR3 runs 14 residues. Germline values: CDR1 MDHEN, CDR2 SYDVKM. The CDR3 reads CASRKTEMNTEAFF. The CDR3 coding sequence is TGTGCCAGCAGGAAGACAGAAATGAACACTGAAGCTTTCTTT.

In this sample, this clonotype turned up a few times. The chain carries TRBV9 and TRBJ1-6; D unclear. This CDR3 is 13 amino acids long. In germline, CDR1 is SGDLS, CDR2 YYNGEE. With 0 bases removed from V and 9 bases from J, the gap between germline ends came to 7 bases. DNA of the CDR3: TGTGCCAGCAGCGTAGTGGTCGGTTCACCCCTCCACTTT. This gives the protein CASSVVVGSPLHF.

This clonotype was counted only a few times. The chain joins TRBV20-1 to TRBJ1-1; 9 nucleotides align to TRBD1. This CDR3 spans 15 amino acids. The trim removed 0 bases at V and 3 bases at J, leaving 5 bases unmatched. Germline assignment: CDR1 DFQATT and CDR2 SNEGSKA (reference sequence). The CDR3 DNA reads TGCAGTGCTAGAGATCCGGGACAGGGCTACACTGAAGCTTTCTTT. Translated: CSARDPGQGYTEAFF.

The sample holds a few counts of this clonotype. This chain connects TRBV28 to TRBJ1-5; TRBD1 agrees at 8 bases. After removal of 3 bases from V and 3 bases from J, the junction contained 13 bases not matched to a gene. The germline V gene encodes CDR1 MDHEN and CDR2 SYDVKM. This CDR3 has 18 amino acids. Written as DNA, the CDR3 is TGTGCCAGCAGTTTTAGCGCCCCGGACAGGGCGGACAATCAGCCCCAGCATTTT. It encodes CASSFSAPDRADNQPQHF.

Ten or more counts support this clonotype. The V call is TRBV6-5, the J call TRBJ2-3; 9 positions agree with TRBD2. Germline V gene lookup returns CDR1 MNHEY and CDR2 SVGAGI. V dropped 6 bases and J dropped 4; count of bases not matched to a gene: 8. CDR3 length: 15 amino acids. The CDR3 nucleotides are TGTGCCAGCAGGCCTCAGCGGGGGGCGTCAGATACGCAGTATTTT. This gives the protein CASRPQRGASDTQYF.

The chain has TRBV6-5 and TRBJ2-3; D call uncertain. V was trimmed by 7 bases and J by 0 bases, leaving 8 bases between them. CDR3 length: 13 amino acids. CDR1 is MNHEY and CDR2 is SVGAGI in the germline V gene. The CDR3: CASKGTSTDTQYF. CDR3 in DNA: TGTGCCAGCAAGGGCACTAGCACAGATACGCAGTATTTT.

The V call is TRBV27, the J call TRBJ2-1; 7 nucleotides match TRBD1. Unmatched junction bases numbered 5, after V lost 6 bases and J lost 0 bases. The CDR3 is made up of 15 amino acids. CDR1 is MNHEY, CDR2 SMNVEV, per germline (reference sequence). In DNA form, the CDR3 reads TGTGCCAGCAGGCAAGACAGGGTCTCCTACAATGAGCAGTTCTTC. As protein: CASRQDRVSYNEQFF.

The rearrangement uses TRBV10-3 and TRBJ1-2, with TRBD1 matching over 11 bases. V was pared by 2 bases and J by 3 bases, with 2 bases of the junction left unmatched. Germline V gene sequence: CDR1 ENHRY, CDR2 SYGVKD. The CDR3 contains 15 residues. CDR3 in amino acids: CAISERTGGHYGYTF. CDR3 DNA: TGTGCCATCAGTGAGAGGACAGGGGGCCACTATGGCTACACCTTC.

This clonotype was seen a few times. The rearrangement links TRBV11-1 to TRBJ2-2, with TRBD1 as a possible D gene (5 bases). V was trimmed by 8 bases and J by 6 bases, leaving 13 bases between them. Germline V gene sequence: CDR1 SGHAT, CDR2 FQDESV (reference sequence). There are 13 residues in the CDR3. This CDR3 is CASLQGVPGELFF. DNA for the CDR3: TGTGCCAGCTTGCAGGGCGTTCCCGGGGAGCTGTTTTTT.

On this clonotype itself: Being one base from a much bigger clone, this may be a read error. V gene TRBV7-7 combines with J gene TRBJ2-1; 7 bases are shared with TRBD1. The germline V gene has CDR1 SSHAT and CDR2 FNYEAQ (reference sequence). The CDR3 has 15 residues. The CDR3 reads CAGSRDRDGYNEQFF. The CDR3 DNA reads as TGTGCTGGCAGCAGAGACAGGGATGGGTACAATGAGCAGTTCTTC. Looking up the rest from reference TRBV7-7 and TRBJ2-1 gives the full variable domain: GAGVSQSPRYKVTKRGQDVTLRCDPISSHATLYWYQQALGQGPEFLTYFNYEAQPDKSGLPSDRFSAERPEGSISTLTIQRTEQRDSAMYRCAGSRDRDGYNEQFFGPGTRLTVL.

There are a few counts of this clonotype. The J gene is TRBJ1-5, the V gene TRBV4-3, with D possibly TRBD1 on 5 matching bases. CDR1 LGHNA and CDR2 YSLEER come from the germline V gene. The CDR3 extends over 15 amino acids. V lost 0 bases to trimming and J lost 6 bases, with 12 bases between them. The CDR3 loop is CASSQDQEGFQPQHF. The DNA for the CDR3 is TGCGCCAGCAGCCAAGATCAGGAGGGGTTTCAGCCCCAGCATTTT.

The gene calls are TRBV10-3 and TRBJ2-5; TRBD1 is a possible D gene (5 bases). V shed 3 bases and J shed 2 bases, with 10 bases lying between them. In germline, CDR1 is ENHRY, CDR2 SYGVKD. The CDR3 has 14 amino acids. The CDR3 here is CAISDSRQQETQYF. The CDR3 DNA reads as TGTGCCATCAGTGATTCTAGACAGCAAGAGACCCAGTACTTC.

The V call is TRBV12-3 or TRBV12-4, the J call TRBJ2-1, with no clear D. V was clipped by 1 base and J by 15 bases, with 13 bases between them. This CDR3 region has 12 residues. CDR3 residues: CASSLEPLWRFF. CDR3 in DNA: TGTGCCAGCAGTTTAGAGCCGTTATGGCGGTTCTTC.

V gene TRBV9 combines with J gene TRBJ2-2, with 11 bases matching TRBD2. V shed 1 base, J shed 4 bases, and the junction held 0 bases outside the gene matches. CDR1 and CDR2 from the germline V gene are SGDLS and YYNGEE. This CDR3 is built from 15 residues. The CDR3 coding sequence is TGTGCCAGCAGCGTAACTAGCGGGGGCACCGGGGAGCTGTTTTTT. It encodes CASSVTSGGTGELFF.